The 32 T cell receptor beta chains in this list originate from one sample, sequenced in a study of T cell changes during pregnancy in multiple sclerosis. TCRdb's copy holds only in-frame clones and misses some; the assay was immunoSEQ multiplex PCR. The sample lists approximately 73,000 clones, approximately 90% occurring once. The source material was CD4+ T cells from peripheral blood mononuclear cells, sampled before pregnancy. The receptor set was obtained from a female donor with multiple sclerosis, enrolled in a pregnancy study.

The V call is TRBV18, the J call TRBJ2-7; 8 bases match TRBD2. Germline CDR1 reads KGHSH; CDR2 reads LQKENI. J gave up 3 bases and V 6 bases, and 10 bases lay outside the gene matches. The length of the CDR3 is 15 residues. CDR3 sequence: CASSPELRGGYEQYF. The CDR3 nucleotides read TGTGCCAGCTCGCCCGAATTACGGGGGGGCTACGAGCAGTACTTC.

CDR3 nucleotides: TGTGCCAGCTCACCATTACCGACAGTCCACTCCTACGAGCAGTACTTC. Amino acid sequence: CASSPLPTVHSYEQYF. This chain connects TRBV18 to TRBJ2-7; tentative D call: TRBD1 (5 bases). CDR3 length: 16 amino acids. Trimming removed 2 bases from V and 0 bases from J, with 14 bases in between. The germline V gene has CDR1 KGHSH and CDR2 LQKENI.

V is TRBV11-1 and J is TRBJ2-1; TRBD2 matches 10 bases. CDR3 length: 16 residues. V trimming: 5 bases; J trimming: 7 bases; junction bases outside the gene matches: 11. Germline CDR1 reads SGHAT; CDR2 reads FQDESV (reference sequence). The CDR3, as DNA: TGTGCCAGCAGCCGAAATCTAGCGGGAGAGGGGAATGAGCAGTTCTTC. Protein product: CASSRNLAGEGNEQFF.

The genes are TRBV6-6 and TRBJ2-1; maybe TRBD2 (5 bases). V lost 6 bases and J lost 9, with 12 bases in between. In germline, CDR1 is MNHNY, CDR2 SVGAGI (reference sequence). This CDR3 contains 12 residues. CDR3 nucleotides: TGTGCCAGCAGCAGACTATTTACTGAGCAGTTCTTC. Encoded protein: CASSRLFTEQFF.

The CDR3 sequence is CAWVGQDNYGYTF. The CDR3 nucleotides are TGTGCCTGGGTTGGACAGGATAACTATGGCTACACCTTC. The J gene is TRBJ1-2, the V gene TRBV30; TRBD1 agrees at 7 bases. The CDR3 runs 13 residues. V lost 5 bases to trimming and J lost 1 base; unmatched junction nucleotides: 4. CDR1 and CDR2 from the germline V gene are GTSNPN and SVGIG (reference sequence).

This clone was seen just once. No conserved phenylalanine or tryptophan ends this CDR3, so it is likely a read error. It is unclear where the CDR3 begins or ends on the DNA, so no DNA is shown, and the CDR3 is as TCRdb lists it. CDR3: CAWSDGGNWEC. The V gene is TRBV30, the J gene TRBJ2-7; TRBD2 is the table's D call, not checked against the DNA. Including both end residues, the CDR3 is 11 amino acids long. Germline V CDR1 and CDR2: GTSNPN, SVGIG (reference sequence).

The chain carries TRBV19 and TRBJ2-1; TRBD2 agrees at 11 bases. Germline V CDR1 and CDR2: LNHDA, SQIVND (reference sequence). CDR3 length: 15 residues. V trimming: 5 bases; J trimming: 8 bases; junction bases outside the gene matches: 8. In DNA, the CDR3 is TGTGCCAGTAGTCCGGGACTAGCGGCGAGAGATGAGCAGTTCTTC. This codes for CASSPGLAARDEQFF.

V and J are TRBV21-1 and TRBJ1-3; the table's D call TRBD1 went unverified against the DNA. TRBV21-1 is a recognized pseudogene. CDR3 length equals 18 residues. The CDR3, as DNA: TGTGCCAGCAGCAACCACCGCCACAGGGGGAGCTCTGGAAACACCATATATTTT. Translating gives CASSNHRHRGSSGNTIYF.

V usage is TRBV15 and J usage is TRBJ2-3; 11 nucleotides agree with TRBD2. J gave up 4 bases and V 1 base, and 7 bases lay outside the gene matches. This CDR3 has 17 amino acids. Germline loops: CDR1 LNHNV, CDR2 YYDKDF (reference sequence). The CDR3 here is CATSRVGVAGGADTQYF. The CDR3 DNA sequence: TGTGCCACCAGCAGAGTCGGGGTAGCGGGGGGGGCAGATACGCAGTATTTT.

The chain is built from TRBV5-1 and TRBJ2-6, with 7 bases that match TRBD1. The CDR3 runs 15 residues. The germline V gene encodes CDR1 SGHRS and CDR2 YFSETQ. J lost 2 bases, V lost 4 bases, and 3 bases had no gene match. The CDR3 sequence is CASSPTGAGANVLTF. The CDR3 DNA follows: TGCGCCAGCAGCCCTACAGGGGCTGGGGCCAACGTCCTGACTTTC.

This chain uses TRBV5-4 with TRBJ2-3; D might be TRBD2 (5 bases). The CDR3 has 15 residues. Trimming removed 3 bases from V and 2 bases from J, with 13 bases in between. Per the germline V gene, CDR1 is SGHNT and CDR2 is YYREEE (reference sequence). Here the CDR3 reads CASSYGGLYTDTQYF. The CDR3 DNA reads as TGTGCCAGCAGCTATGGAGGTCTTTACACAGATACGCAGTATTTT. The variable domain in full, with the rest retrieved from reference TRBV5-4 and TRBJ2-3, is ETGVTQSPTHLIKTRGQQVTLRCSSQSGHNTVSWYQQALGQGPQFIFQYYREEENGRGNFPPRFSGLQFPNYSSELNVNALELDDSALYLCASSYGGLYTDTQYFGPGTRLTVL.

The chain employs TRBV6-1 and TRBJ2-7; TRBD2 might be the D (6 bases). V lost 4 bases to trimming and J lost 2 bases, with 12 bases between them. Germline CDR1 reads MNHNS; CDR2 reads SASEGT. The CDR3 has 14 amino acids. This chain's CDR3 is CASSGGVGTYEQYF. Here the CDR3 DNA reads TGTGCCAGCAGTGGGGGGGTGGGGACCTACGAGCAGTACTTC.

This chain connects TRBV10-3 to TRBJ1-4; possible D gene TRBD1, 6 bases. The germline V gene encodes CDR1 ENHRY and CDR2 SYGVKD. There are 15 residues in the CDR3. Trimming stripped 0 bases from V and 8 bases from J, with 13 bases between. The CDR3 loop reads CAISESRGRDEKLFF. The CDR3 bases are TGTGCCATCAGTGAGTCCAGGGGTAGGGACGAAAAACTGTTTTTT.

V and J are TRBV29-1 and TRBJ1-2; tentatively, D is TRBD1 (5 bases). Germline V gene data show CDR1 as SQVTM and CDR2 as ANQGSEA. V shed 3 bases and J shed 0 bases, with 8 bases lying between them. This CDR3 region has 13 residues. CDR3 sequence reads: CSVDRVANYGYTF. CDR3 nucleotide sequence: TGCAGCGTTGACAGGGTGGCTAACTATGGCTACACCTTC.

The chain recombines TRBV25-1 with TRBJ2-2, with a tentative D call TRBD2 (6 bases). Germline values: CDR1 MGHDK, CDR2 SYGVNS. This CDR3 spans 15 amino acids. V lost 4 bases and J 3 bases, leaving 12 bases between the germline ends. DNA of the CDR3: TGTGCCAGCAGTGGACTAGTGGGTTACACCGGGGAGCTGTTTTTT. Its protein product is CASSGLVGYTGELFF. The full variable domain, in which reference TRBV25-1 and TRBJ2-2 provide the parts outside the CDR3, is EADIYQTPRYLVIGTGKKITLECSQTMGHDKMYWYQQDPGMELHLIHYSYGVNSTEKGDLSSESTVSRIRTEHFPLTLESARPSHTSQYLCASSGLVGYTGELFFGEGSRLTVL.

The V gene is TRBV7-2, the J gene TRBJ1-2, with TRBD1 as a possible D gene (5 bases). The CDR3 is 14 residues long. Trimming cost V 4 bases and J 4 bases, with 13 bases left between them. Germline V gives CDR1 SGHTA, CDR2 FQGNSA. The CDR3 reads CASSSPGSIYGYTF. The CDR3, as DNA: TGTGCCAGCAGCTCGCCAGGGTCTATCTATGGCTACACCTTC.

This chain uses TRBV9 with TRBJ2-3; TRBD2 agrees at 12 bases. V shed 4 bases, J shed 2 bases, and the junction held 5 bases outside the gene matches. The CDR3 has 16 amino acids. Germline values: CDR1 SGDLS, CDR2 YYNGEE. Here the CDR3 DNA reads TGTGCCAGCAGCCCGCGGACTAGCGGGATCACAGATACGCAGTATTTT. It translates to CASSPRTSGITDTQYF.

This rearrangement joins TRBV5-1 to TRBJ2-1; 9 bases match TRBD2. This CDR3 is built from 16 residues. J lost 4 bases, V lost 4 bases, and 9 bases had no gene match. The germline CDR1 and CDR2 sequences are SGHRS and YFSETQ. The DNA of the CDR3 is TGCGCCAGCAGCACAGGTCTAGCGGGGCGGTACAATGAGCAGTTCTTC. As protein: CASSTGLAGRYNEQFF.

This clone was seen a few times. The chain links TRBV30 to TRBJ1-1; D is unclear. The CDR3 has 13 amino acids. V lost 0 bases to trimming and J lost 3 bases, with 8 bases between them. Germline-derived CDR1 and CDR2 are GTSNPN and SVGIG (reference sequence). CDR3 coding DNA: TGTGCCTGGAGTGTACGCGGGGACACTGAAGCTTTCTTT. This encodes CAWSVRGDTEAFF.

V is TRBV11-2 and J is TRBJ2-7; the match to TRBD2 covers 10 bases. The CDR3 extends over 16 amino acids. Germline CDR1 SGHAT, CDR2 FQNNGV. V dropped 2 bases and J dropped 3; count of bases not matched to a gene: 7. CDR3 sequence (DNA): TGTGCCAGCAGCTTACGGGCTAGCGGGAGTATCTACGAGCAGTACTTC. It yields the protein CASSLRASGSIYEQYF.

The J gene is TRBJ1-2, the V gene TRBV10-3; 7 bases line up with TRBD1. This CDR3 spans 14 amino acids. Germline V gives CDR1 ENHRY, CDR2 SYGVKD. V gave up 7 bases and J gave up 3 bases; unmatched junction bases: 8. In nucleotides, the CDR3 is TGTGCCATCACAGGAACAGGGGATTACTATGGCTACACCTTC. Its protein is CAITGTGDYYGYTF.

This clone was picked up a small number of times. The V gene is TRBV5-4, the J gene TRBJ2-3, with 13 bases aligning to TRBD2. In germline, CDR1 is SGHNT, CDR2 YYREEE (reference sequence). V was clipped by 5 bases and J by 6 bases; unmatched bases: 6. The CDR3 loop spans 15 amino acids. The CDR3 nucleotides are TGTGCCAGCAGAGACGGGACTAGCGGGGTGGATACGCAGTATTTT. It specifies CASRDGTSGVDTQYF.

The chain links TRBV19 to TRBJ2-5, with D tentatively TRBD1 (5 bases). Germline lookup yields CDR1 LNHDA and CDR2 SQIVND (reference sequence). The V gene lost 2 bases and the J gene lost 7 bases, with 14 bases spanning the gap. This CDR3 has 14 amino acids. The CDR3 DNA sequence: TGTGCCAGTAGTATATGGCAGGGAAAGGGGACCCAGTACTTC. Protein product: CASSIWQGKGTQYF.

The genes are TRBV18 and TRBJ1-1; D call uncertain. The CDR3 extends over 12 amino acids. The ends were cut back, 6 bases at V and 6 bases at J, with 11 bases in the middle. Germline V lookup: CDR1 KGHSH, CDR2 LQKENI. The CDR3 coding sequence is TGTGCCAGCTCGCCGCAAGAGGCTGAAGCTTTCTTT. Translated: CASSPQEAEAFF.

The chain employs TRBV5-1 and TRBJ2-5; no firm D call. Germline-derived CDR1 and CDR2 are SGHRS and YFSETQ. This CDR3 spans 14 amino acids. Trimming shortened V by 2 bases and J by 0 bases, and 8 bases separated the two germline ends. The CDR3 sequence is CASSLTSNQETQYF. DNA of the CDR3: TGCGCCAGCAGCTTAACGAGTAACCAAGAGACCCAGTACTTC.

The chain has TRBV5-4 and TRBJ1-2; TRBD1 matches 7 bases. Germline loops: CDR1 SGHNT, CDR2 YYREEE (reference sequence). V was pared by 0 bases and J by 7 bases, with 12 bases of the junction left unmatched. CDR3 size: 16 residues. Here the CDR3 reads CASSLDFDRELGGYTF. In DNA form, the CDR3 reads TGTGCCAGCAGCTTGGATTTCGACAGGGAATTGGGTGGCTACACCTTC.

The chain couples TRBV6-1 to TRBJ1-5; perhaps TRBD1 as D (6 bases). Germline V gene lookup returns CDR1 MNHNS and CDR2 SASEGT. V was shortened by 2 bases and J by 4 bases, with 6 bases between the two germline ends. The CDR3 is 13 amino acids. CDR3 sequence reads: CASSEQGNQPQHF. The CDR3 DNA reads as TGTGCCAGCAGTGAACAGGGGAATCAGCCCCAGCATTTT.

This clone was detected only a few times. The V and J genes are TRBV28 and TRBJ1-2; 8 nucleotides match TRBD1. This CDR3 spans 14 amino acids. V was pared by 4 bases and J by 3 bases, with 4 bases of the junction left unmatched. From germline, CDR1 is MDHEN and CDR2 SYDVKM. Written as DNA, the CDR3 is TGTGCCAGCAGTTCGCGACAGGGGTACTATGGCTACACCTTC. Amino acids: CASSSRQGYYGYTF.

About this clone: This CDR3 is also generated by other DNA sequences in the sample. V is TRBV6-1 and J is TRBJ1-2, with a tentative D call TRBD1 (6 bases). The germline V gene encodes CDR1 MNHNS and CDR2 SASEGT. V lost 4 bases, J lost 4 bases, and 10 bases lay in between. The CDR3 runs 13 residues. CDR3 protein: CASSGGQSYGYTF. Here the CDR3 DNA reads TGTGCCAGCAGTGGGGGGCAGAGCTATGGCTACACCTTC.

This chain joins TRBV30 and TRBJ1-3; the D gene is possibly TRBD1 (6 bases). Germline V CDR1 and CDR2: GTSNPN, SVGIG (reference sequence). V lost 2 bases to trimming and J lost 4 bases, with 9 bases between them. The CDR3 runs 13 residues. CDR3 loop: CAWSPGVGNTIYF. The CDR3 coding sequence is TGTGCCTGGAGTCCAGGGGTGGGAAACACCATATATTTT.

The chain employs TRBV20-1 and TRBJ2-7; the D gene is possibly TRBD2 (5 bases). The CDR3 totals 11 residues. Trimming stripped 3 bases from V and 3 bases from J, with 6 bases between. Germline V lookup: CDR1 DFQATT, CDR2 SNEGSKA (reference sequence). CDR3 amino acids: CSASRGYEQYF. The CDR3 DNA follows: TGCAGTGCTAGTCGGGGCTACGAGCAGTACTTC.

The chain links TRBV19 to TRBJ1-2; D remains unclear. Per the germline V gene, CDR1 is LNHDA and CDR2 is SQIVND (reference sequence). V shed 6 bases and J shed 0 bases, with 11 bases lying between them. The CDR3 runs 14 residues. The CDR3 loop is CASSDLRANYGYTF. The CDR3, as DNA: TGTGCCAGTAGCGACTTAAGAGCTAACTATGGCTACACCTTC.